These 32 T cell receptor beta chains came from one sample sequenced in a study of cytotoxic CD8 clonotypes in ibrutinib-treated CLL. Clones were read by immunoSEQ multiplex PCR, and TCRdb kept only the in-frame ones, dropping some. The sample yields about 300,000 clones, 67% seen once. The material sequenced was PBMCs, taken after 36 months of ibrutinib treatment. The origin of the receptors is a human donor with chronic lymphocytic leukemia.

This clone was seen more than once but under ten times. The CDR3 sequence: CASSVATQRIYGYTF. Written as DNA, the CDR3 is TGTGCCAGCAGCGTAGCTACGCAGAGAATCTATGGCTACACCTTC. The rearrangement links TRBV9 to TRBJ1-2; D uncertain. The CDR3 totals 15 residues. Trimming took 0 bases from V and 4 from J, leaving 13 bases between them. Per the germline V gene, CDR1 is SGDLS and CDR2 is YYNGEE.

This clone has only one observation. At the DNA level, this CDR3 is encoded by other sequences in the same sample as well. The chain carries TRBV15 and TRBJ2-5; D call uncertain. The length of the CDR3 is 15 residues. Germline V gene data show CDR1 as LNHNV and CDR2 as YYDKDF (reference sequence). V dropped 0 bases and J dropped 2 bases, with 10 bases sitting between them. For the CDR3, the DNA is TGTGCCACCAGCAGAGACCCGGGCCGACAAGAGACCCAGTACTTC. Translating gives CATSRDPGRQETQYF.

V is TRBV11-3 and J is TRBJ2-1; 8 bases align to TRBD1. The V and J ends lost 5 bases and 9 bases, in that order; junction bases with no gene match: 6. The CDR3 runs to 13 residues. CDR1 and CDR2 (germline): SGHNT, YENEEA. The CDR3, as DNA: TGTGCCAGCAGCAGAGGACAGGGCGCTGAGCAGTTCTTC. It translates to CASSRGQGAEQFF. The full variable domain, in which reference TRBV11-3 and TRBJ2-1 provide the parts outside the CDR3, is EAGVVQSPRYKIIEKKQPVAFWCNPISGHNTLYWYLQNLGQGPELLIRYENEEAVDDSQLPKDRFSAERLKGVDSTLKIQPAELGDSAVYLCASSRGQGAEQFFGPGTRLTVL.

V gene TRBV10-3 combines with J gene TRBJ2-7, with TRBD1 identical over 9 bases. The CDR3 sequence is 14 residues long. From germline, CDR1 is ENHRY and CDR2 SYGVKD. J was trimmed by 3 bases and V by 4 bases; bases with no gene match: 4. As DNA, the CDR3 is TGTGCCATCAGTGGACAGGGGGGACGCTACGAGCAGTACTTC. Translation: CAISGQGGRYEQYF.

This chain links TRBV6-6 with TRBJ1-3, with D unclear. This CDR3 spans 13 amino acids. Between the trimmed V and J ends, which lost 6 bases and 4 bases, there was a span of 10 bases. The V gene's germline CDR1 is MNHNY and CDR2 SVGAGI (reference sequence). The CDR3 protein is CASRGSSGNTIYF. Written as DNA, the CDR3 is TGTGCCAGCAGAGGGTCGTCGGGAAACACCATATATTTT.

The chain joins TRBV11-2 to TRBJ2-1; D ambiguous. CDR3 size: 11 residues. In germline, CDR1 is SGHAT, CDR2 FQNNGV. The V end lost 5 bases, the J end lost 9 bases, and 8 bases lay between the germline ends. The CDR3 sequence: CASSVGGEQFF. The DNA for the CDR3 is TGTGCCAGCAGCGTGGGTGGTGAGCAGTTCTTC.

Regarding this clone: The same CDR3 arises from other DNA sequences in this sample as well. The rearrangement links TRBV7-6 to TRBJ2-7; D might be TRBD1 (6 bases). Germline V gene sequence: CDR1 SGHVS, CDR2 FNYEAQ. This CDR3 contains 11 residues. Between the trimmed V and J ends, which lost 4 bases and 6 bases, there was a span of 7 bases. CDR3 DNA: TGTGCCAGCAGCTCAGGGGTCGAGCAGTACTTC. Residues: CASSSGVEQYF.

V and J are TRBV7-2 and TRBJ2-3; no clear D. The V end lost 5 bases, the J end lost 4 bases, and 4 bases lay between the germline ends. From germline, CDR1 is SGHTA and CDR2 FQGNSA. The CDR3 is 11 residues long. The CDR3 is CASSQADTQYF. As DNA, the CDR3 is TGTGCCAGCAGCCAGGCAGATACGCAGTATTTT.

As DNA, the CDR3 is TGCGCCAGCAGCCAAGGGACTAGCGGGAGTGGCGAGCAGTACTTC. Translating it yields CASSQGTSGSGEQYF. The chain uses TRBV4-3 and TRBJ2-7; the match to TRBD2 covers 13 bases. Looked up from germline, CDR1 is LGHNA and CDR2 is YSLEER. The CDR3 contains 15 residues. Germline trimming cut 1 base from V and 6 bases from J; bases unmatched to any gene: 3.

This chain uses TRBV7-2 with TRBJ2-7; maybe TRBD1 (6 bases). This CDR3 has 12 residues. V gave up 3 bases and J gave up 12 bases, with 15 bases separating them. Germline lookup yields CDR1 SGHTA and CDR2 FQGNSA. The CDR3 DNA reads as TGTGCCAGCAGCTTCACCGGGACATCCCTGTACTTC. Amino acids: CASSFTGTSLYF.

This chain joins TRBV6-5 and TRBJ2-1, with 12 bases that match TRBD2. CDR3 length: 15 amino acids. The germline V gene encodes CDR1 MNHEY and CDR2 SVGAGI. Trimming at V came to 5 bases and at J to 7 bases, leaving 6 bases not matched to a gene. The CDR3 DNA sequence: TGTGCCAGCAGTCTAGCGGGAGGGCCGAAGAATGAGCAGTTCTTC. This gives the protein CASSLAGGPKNEQFF.

This clone was counted a few times. The chain is built from TRBV5-1 and TRBJ1-2, with 8 bases that match TRBD1. Trimming at V came to 0 bases and at J to 7 bases, leaving 5 bases not matched to a gene. The CDR3 extends over 14 amino acids. The germline CDR1 and CDR2 sequences are SGHRS and YFSETQ. The CDR3 spells CASSLGPGGSGYTF. The CDR3 bases are TGCGCCAGCAGCTTGGGGCCAGGGGGCTCTGGCTACACCTTC.

The genes are TRBV4-1 and TRBJ2-5; D unresolved. CDR1 and CDR2 (germline): MGHRA, YSYEKL. V was pared by 0 bases and J by 5 bases, with 13 bases between. This CDR3 is 15 amino acids long. The CDR3 DNA reads as TGCGCCAGCAGCCAAGATTATAGACGGCAGGAGACCCAGTACTTC. Amino acid sequence: CASSQDYRRQETQYF.

V is TRBV9 and J is TRBJ1-5; no definite D call. The CDR3 runs 16 residues. Germline CDR1 and CDR2: SGDLS and YYNGEE. Trimming took 0 bases from V and 5 from J, leaving 15 bases between them. DNA for the CDR3: TGTGCCAGCAGCGTAGGGGCCTCGGGGAAGGATCAGCCCCAGCATTTT. Protein: CASSVGASGKDQPQHF. The full variable domain, its missing parts supplied by reference TRBV9 and TRBJ1-5, is DSGVTQTPKHLITATGQRVTLRCSPRSGDLSVYWYQQSLDQGLQFLIQYYNGEERAKGNILERFSAQQFPDLHSELNLSSLELGDSALYFCASSVGASGKDQPQHFGDGTRLSIL.

This clone was detected only a few times. This rearrangement joins TRBV7-3 to TRBJ2-3; 12 bases agree with TRBD2. The CDR3 loop spans 16 amino acids. Germline values: CDR1 SGHTA, CDR2 FQGTGA. V shed 4 bases and J 4 bases; nucleotides not matched to a gene: 6. CDR3 sequence: CASSSLAGGPSDTQYF. CDR3 nucleotide sequence: TGTGCCAGCAGCTCCCTAGCGGGAGGGCCATCAGATACGCAGTATTTT.

The genes are TRBV6-5 and TRBJ2-7, with TRBD2 matching over 8 bases. The V gene's germline CDR1 is MNHEY and CDR2 SVGAGI. Trimming cost V 5 bases and J 0 bases; bases outside gene matches: 3. The CDR3 extends over 14 amino acids. CDR3 nucleotides: TGTGCCAGCAGTCCTGGGACTAGCTCCTACGAGCAGTACTTC. This sequence encodes CASSPGTSSYEQYF.

V is TRBV19 and J is TRBJ1-2, with TRBD1 matching over 10 bases. Germline values: CDR1 LNHDA, CDR2 SQIVND (reference sequence). V shed 4 bases, J shed 6 bases, and the junction held 8 bases outside the gene matches. This CDR3 spans 15 amino acids. CDR3 protein: CASSTMGQGRDGYTF. The CDR3 bases are TGTGCCAGTAGTACGATGGGACAGGGGAGGGATGGCTACACCTTC.

This sequence joins TRBV9 and TRBJ2-3; D not certain. The V and J ends lost 2 bases and 0 bases respectively, with 7 bases between them. Germline V gene data show CDR1 as SGDLS and CDR2 as YYNGEE. This CDR3 comprises 14 residues. CDR3 in amino acids: CASSVGHSTDTQYF. The CDR3 DNA sequence: TGTGCCAGCAGCGTCGGCCATAGCACAGATACGCAGTATTTT. The full variable domain, with the rest looked up from reference TRBV9 and TRBJ2-3, is DSGVTQTPKHLITATGQRVTLRCSPRSGDLSVYWYQQSLDQGLQFLIQYYNGEERAKGNILERFSAQQFPDLHSELNLSSLELGDSALYFCASSVGHSTDTQYFGPGTRLTVL.

V is TRBV6-5 and J is TRBJ2-2, with a tentative D call TRBD1 (6 bases). V lost 0 bases to trimming and J lost 5 bases, with 13 bases between them. CDR3 length equals 16 residues. Germline-derived CDR1 and CDR2 are MNHEY and SVGAGI. The CDR3 nucleotides read TGTGCCAGCAGTTACTCGAGGACAGTAGGAACCGGGGAGCTGTTTTTT. It is translated as CASSYSRTVGTGELFF.

V gene TRBV19 combines with J gene TRBJ2-7, with 9 bases identical to TRBD2. From germline, CDR1 is LNHDA and CDR2 SQIVND (reference sequence). With 3 bases clipped from V and 2 bases from J, the junction kept 11 bases outside the gene matches. The length of the CDR3 is 17 residues. As DNA, the CDR3 is TGTGCCAGTAGTATTCCCCCTCGGGCGGGAGGGCCCTACGAGCAGTACTTC. Translated: CASSIPPRAGGPYEQYF.

The gene calls are TRBV13 and TRBJ2-1; D perhaps matches TRBD2 (5 bases). Between the trimmed V and J ends, which lost 1 base and 4 bases, there was a span of 14 bases. Germline values: CDR1 PRHDT, CDR2 FYEKMQ (reference sequence). The CDR3 is made up of 16 amino acids. The CDR3 DNA reads as TGTGCCAGCAGCTTAGAGTCCCGCGGGCAGTACAATGAGCAGTTCTTC. This gives the protein CASSLESRGQYNEQFF.

The chain is built from TRBV28 and TRBJ1-2; D is uncertain. Germline V gene sequence: CDR1 MDHEN, CDR2 SYDVKM. V was pared by 8 bases and J by 4 bases, with 11 bases between. This CDR3 spans 12 amino acids. The CDR3 nucleotides read TGTGCCAGCGGGCTGAAAGGCTATGGCTACACCTTC. Amino acid sequence: CASGLKGYGYTF.

The V gene is TRBV4-1, the J gene TRBJ2-7; 16 positions match TRBD2. The V gene end was trimmed by 2 bases and the J gene end by 3 bases; junction bases not matched to a gene: 4. Germline CDR1 and CDR2: MGHRA and YSYEKL. CDR3 size: 17 residues. The CDR3 reads CASSQLGLAGGNYEQYF. The CDR3 nucleotides are TGCGCCAGCAGCCAATTGGGACTAGCGGGAGGGAACTACGAGCAGTACTTC.

The V gene is TRBV29-1, the J gene TRBJ2-1; the match to TRBD1 covers 7 bases. The ends lost 7 bases at V and 6 bases at J; junction bases unmatched: 9. The germline V gene encodes CDR1 SQVTM and CDR2 ANQGSEA. The CDR3 consists of 13 residues. The CDR3 nucleotides are TGCAGCGCGCTCCGGGACAGAACCAATGAGCAGTTCTTC. This gives the protein CSALRDRTNEQFF.

The sample holds a few counts of this clone. The V and J genes are TRBV6-1 and TRBJ1-2; D unresolved. The CDR3 totals 12 residues. Germline CDR1 and CDR2: MNHNS and SASEGT. The ends were cut back, 3 bases at V and 7 bases at J, with 9 bases in the middle. The CDR3 protein is CASSEGGFGYTF. The CDR3 region has the DNA TGTGCCAGCAGTGAGGGAGGATTTGGCTACACCTTC.

The CDR3 coding sequence is TGTGCCATCAGTGGACTTGCTGGAAACACCATATATTTT. Its protein is CAISGLAGNTIYF. This chain links TRBV10-3 with TRBJ1-3; D ambiguous. Trimming cost V 4 bases and J 2 bases, with 6 bases left between them. The CDR3 length is 13 residues. Germline V lookup: CDR1 ENHRY, CDR2 SYGVKD.

CDR3 bases: TGCGCCAGCCGGACTAGCGGCACAGATACGCAGTATTTT. Protein: CASRTSGTDTQYF. The V and J genes are TRBV10-2 and TRBJ2-3, with 9 bases identical to TRBD2. This CDR3 contains 13 residues. Per germline, CDR1 WSHSY and CDR2 SAAADI. V dropped 8 bases and J dropped 1; count of bases not matched to a gene: 1.

The CDR3 nucleotides read TGTGCCAGCAGTTCGGAGCGGGAGGCTCGGGAGACCCAGTACTTC. Translated: CASSSEREARETQYF. The V call is TRBV6-5, the J call TRBJ2-5; 9 nucleotides align to TRBD2. The CDR3 has 15 amino acids. CDR1 is MNHEY, CDR2 SVGAGI, per germline. V lost 4 bases, J lost 5 bases, and 8 bases stayed unmatched.

This clone was observed a few times. The CDR3 nucleotides are TGCGCCAGCAGCTTGACTAGCGGGAAGCACCTAGCCAAAAACATTCAGTACTTC. Translating gives CASSLTSGKHLAKNIQYF. The gene calls are TRBV5-1 and TRBJ2-4; 10 nucleotides agree with TRBD2. Per germline, CDR1 SGHRS and CDR2 YFSETQ. V dropped 1 base and J dropped 0; count of bases not matched to a gene: 7. The CDR3 covers 18 residues.

The chain combines TRBV6-5 with TRBJ1-2, with D possibly TRBD1 on 5 matching bases. Trimming took 0 bases from V and 6 from J, leaving 8 bases between them. CDR1 and CDR2 from the germline V gene are MNHEY and SVGAGI. The CDR3 consists of 13 residues. In nucleotides, the CDR3 is TGTGCCAGCAGTTACTCAGGGGCGGATGGCTACACCTTC. Translation: CASSYSGADGYTF.

The chain uses TRBV10-1 and TRBJ2-1; 11 nucleotides align to TRBD1. This CDR3 comprises 17 residues. CDR1 and CDR2 from the germline V gene are WNHNN and SYGVQD (reference sequence). J was trimmed by 2 bases and V by 2 bases; bases with no gene match: 5. CDR3 sequence reads: CASSEHAGQGAYNEQFF. The DNA of the CDR3 is TGCGCCAGCAGTGAGCACGCGGGACAGGGGGCCTACAATGAGCAGTTCTTC.

The V and J genes are TRBV5-1 and TRBJ1-4, with D possibly being TRBD1 (5 bases). V lost 5 bases to trimming and J lost 8 bases, with 13 bases between them. Germline V gene data show CDR1 as SGHRS and CDR2 as YFSETQ. This CDR3 contains 13 residues. The CDR3 loop is CASSPGLREKLFF. The CDR3 region has the DNA TGCGCCAGCAGTCCAGGGCTCCGCGAAAAACTGTTTTTT.